What follows describes a single TCR beta chain. For TCRbeta, the library was prepared with unique molecular identifiers. TCRdb recomputed calls from the PCR reads with MiXCR, one row per CDR3 protein. Of about a million distinct CDR3 sequences detected, less than 30% appear once; the ten largest clones hold about 28%. Germline CDR1 and CDR2: SGDLS and YYNGEE. The CDR3 is 15 amino acids. V lost 0 bases to trimming and J lost 2 bases, with 10 bases between them. This sample was included in a study of T-cell reconstitution after alpha-beta-depleted transplantation in children. Sequenced material: PBMCs, mostly from graft donor cells, taken 360 days after TCRalphabeta/CD19-depleted stem cell transplant. This receptor was identified in a boy under three years old who had a stem cell transplant for SCID, so the T cells may come from the graft donor. This chain links TRBV9 with TRBJ2-3; tentative D call: TRBD1 (6 bases). The CDR3 protein is CASSVAGHPTDTQYF. The CDR3, as DNA: TGTGCCAGCAGCGTAGCGGGACATCCCACAGATACGCAGTATTTT.